The present TCR beta chain was sequenced within a study of T cells in Graves' hyperthyroidism and ophthalmopathy. This clonotype was seen ten or more times. Regions amplified from RNA transcripts were the TCR beta CDR3 regions. The HTBI primer set drove a first-round RT-PCR of the TCR CDR3. Using its own MiXCR run on the multiplex PCR reads, TCRdb lists one record per CDR3 protein. Of over 700,000 distinct CDR3 sequences detected, about 38% appear once; the ten largest clones hold 8.9%. In germline, CDR1 is LNHDA, CDR2 SQIVND (reference sequence). The ends lost 3 bases at V and 11 bases at J; junction bases unmatched: 6. The CDR3 length is 12 residues.

This rearrangement joins TRBV19 to TRBJ1-1, with 7 nucleotides matching TRBD1. This TCR was sampled from a man in his late teens or twenties with Graves' hyperthyroidism. Sequences were obtained from blood. The CDR3 reads CASSIRDSSAFF. Here the CDR3 DNA reads TGTGCCAGTAGTATCCGGGACAGCTCCGCTTTCTTT.